These 15 T cell receptor beta chains came from one sample sequenced in a study of OX40 agonist ivuxolimab in advanced cancers. TCRdb keeps only in-frame clones here, not all; method: immunoSEQ multiplex PCR. The sample contains 22,000 or so clones, approximately 88% of which appear only once. Source: CD4+ or CD8+ T cells sorted from blood, taken in a trial of the OX40 agonist ivuxolimab. The receptors here all came from an adult with an advanced solid tumor such as melanoma, head and neck, liver or kidney cancer.

In this sample, this clone turned up once. This chain connects TRBV27 to TRBJ2-7; no reliable D call. In germline, CDR1 is MNHEY, CDR2 SMNVEV (reference sequence). The CDR3 consists of 13 residues. V shed 5 bases and J shed 0 bases, with 8 bases lying between them. DNA of the CDR3: TGTGCCAGCAGTGTAGGATCCTCCTACGAGCAGTACTTC. Protein product: CASSVGSSYEQYF.

The DNA for the CDR3 is TGTGCCAGCAGTCAAGGGACTAGCGGGAGCTACGACGAGCAGTACTTC. It yields the protein CASSQGTSGSYDEQYF. The chain carries TRBV27 and TRBJ2-7, with 14 bases fitting TRBD2. Unmatched junction bases numbered 8, after V lost 5 bases and J lost 5 bases. Germline CDR1 and CDR2: MNHEY and SMNVEV (reference sequence). This CDR3 is 16 amino acids long.

The chain joins TRBV27 to TRBJ1-4, with D tentatively TRBD1 (6 bases). Per germline, CDR1 MNHEY and CDR2 SMNVEV (reference sequence). This CDR3 has 15 amino acids. The germline V and J ends were trimmed by 3 bases and 2 bases, with 10 bases remaining between them. DNA for the CDR3: TGTGCCAGCAGTTTGTTCAGGGGTACTAATGAAAAACTGTTTTTT. Encoded protein: CASSLFRGTNEKLFF.

This clone has just a few counts. The V gene is TRBV7-9, the J gene TRBJ1-1; D is unclear. Deletions cut 5 bases from V and 2 bases from J, with 21 bases between. This CDR3 is built from 17 residues. Germline CDR1 reads SEHNR; CDR2 reads FQNEAQ (reference sequence). DNA for the CDR3: TGTGCCAGCAGCAGCTTAGCGGTAGGCCCGGGAAACACTGAAGCTTTCTTT. Its translation: CASSSLAVGPGNTEAFF. Using reference TRBV7-9 and TRBJ1-1 for the parts outside the CDR3, the full variable domain is DTGVSQNPRHKITKRGQNVTFRCDPISEHNRLYWYRQTLGQGPEFLTYFQNEAQLEKSRLLSDRFSAERPKGSFSTLEIQRTEQGDSAMYLCASSSLAVGPGNTEAFFGQGTRLTVV.

A single count supports this clone. The gene calls are TRBV7-8 and TRBJ2-7; 9 nucleotides align to TRBD1. The CDR3 has 14 residues. V shed 0 bases, J shed 7 bases, and the junction held 4 bases outside the gene matches. Germline loops: CDR1 SGHVS, CDR2 FQNEAQ. In nucleotides, the CDR3 is TGTGCCAGCAGCTTAGCCGGGACAGGGAGGGAGCAGTACTTC. Translated: CASSLAGTGREQYF. The full variable domain, its missing parts supplied by reference TRBV7-8 and TRBJ2-7, is GAGVSQSPRYKVAKRGQDVALRCDPISGHVSLFWYQQALGQGPEFLTYFQNEAQLDKSGLPSDRFFAERPEGSVSTLKIQRTQQEDSAVYLCASSLAGTGREQYFGPGTRLTVT.

J is TRBJ2-3 and V is TRBV19, with TRBD2 identical over 10 bases. This CDR3 has 13 residues. Germline V gene lookup returns CDR1 LNHDA and CDR2 SQIVND (reference sequence). The V and J ends lost 10 bases and 3 bases, in that order; junction bases with no gene match: 4. The CDR3 bases are TGTGCCACCTTAGCGGGAGGAACAGATACGCAGTATTTT. Protein: CATLAGGTDTQYF. The entire variable domain, with the rest obtained from reference TRBV19 and TRBJ2-3, is as follows: DGGITQSPKYLFRKEGQNVTLSCEQNLNHDAMYWYRQDPGQGLRLIYYSQIVNDFQKGDIAEGYSVSREKKESFPLTVTSAQKNPTAFYLCATLAGGTDTQYFGPGTRLTVL.

The chain couples TRBV28 to TRBJ2-5, with D perhaps matching TRBD1 (7 bases). There are 16 residues in the CDR3. Germline V gene data show CDR1 as MDHEN and CDR2 as SYDVKM. V was cut by 9 bases and J by 4 bases, with 24 bases left in between. The CDR3 coding sequence is TGTGCCAGTTCCGAGGAGGGGGCGTATTTAATAGAGACCCAGTACTTC. Its protein product is CASSEEGAYLIETQYF. Complete variable domain (other parts from reference TRBV28 and TRBJ2-5): DVKVTQSSRYLVKRTGEKVFLECVQDMDHENMFWYRQDPGLGLRLIYFSYDVKMKEKGDIPEGYSVSREKKERFSLILESASTNQTSMYLCASSEEGAYLIETQYFGPGTRLLVL.

The chain employs TRBV14 and TRBJ2-2; 9 positions agree with TRBD2. The CDR3 covers 19 residues. With V trimmed by 2 bases and J by 0 bases, 10 bases remained unmatched. CDR1 and CDR2 from the germline V gene are SGHDN and FVKESK. In DNA, the CDR3 is TGTGCCAGCAGCCAAAAGGTCCTAGCGGGGTTGACGAACACCGGGGAGCTGTTTTTT. It translates to CASSQKVLAGLTNTGELFF.

This clone has more than one count but fewer than ten. The chain recombines TRBV20-1 with TRBJ1-1, with TRBD1 as a possible D gene (5 bases). Germline CDR1 is DFQATT and CDR2 is SNEGSKA (reference sequence). V was pared by 5 bases and J by 7 bases, with 11 bases between. CDR3 length: 11 residues. The chain's CDR3 is CSAQRGGEAFF. The CDR3 DNA is TGCAGTGCTCAACGGGGGGGTGAAGCTTTCTTT.

This CDR3 reads CASSVGGATPTYEQYF. The CDR3 nucleotides read TGTGCCAGCAGCGTAGGGGGGGCAACACCCACCTACGAGCAGTACTTC. V and J are TRBV9 and TRBJ2-7, with D perhaps being TRBD1 or TRBD2 (6 bases each). Between the trimmed V and J ends, which lost 0 bases and 2 bases, there was a span of 15 bases. This CDR3 is 16 amino acids long. Looked up from germline, CDR1 is SGDLS and CDR2 is YYNGEE. The full variable domain, completed using reference TRBV9 and TRBJ2-7, is DSGVTQTPKHLITATGQRVTLRCSPRSGDLSVYWYQQSLDQGLQFLIQYYNGEERAKGNILERFSAQQFPDLHSELNLSSLELGDSALYFCASSVGGATPTYEQYFGPGTRLTVT.

CDR3 DNA sequence: TGTGCCAGCAAGGGATGGAGCTCCTACAATGAGCAGTTCTTC. Its translation: CASKGWSSYNEQFF. The chain carries TRBV28 and TRBJ2-1; D gene ambiguous. The CDR3 runs to 14 residues. CDR1 is MDHEN and CDR2 is SYDVKM in the germline V gene. The ends were cut back, 7 bases at V and 0 bases at J, with 10 bases in the middle. Full variable domain (outside the CDR3, taken from reference TRBV28 and TRBJ2-1): DVKVTQSSRYLVKRTGEKVFLECVQDMDHENMFWYRQDPGLGLRLIYFSYDVKMKEKGDIPEGYSVSREKKERFSLILESASTNQTSMYLCASKGWSSYNEQFFGPGTRLTVL.

This chain connects TRBV5-1 to TRBJ2-7; 10 bases are a match to TRBD2. The CDR3 runs 17 residues. Per the germline V gene, CDR1 is SGHRS and CDR2 is YFSETQ. The ends lost 2 bases at V and 3 bases at J; junction bases unmatched: 11. The CDR3 region has the DNA TGCGCCAGCAGCTTAGGACTAGCGGACCCCGTAGACTACGAGCAGTACTTC. Translating it yields CASSLGLADPVDYEQYF.

A single count supports this clone. The V call is TRBV28, the J call TRBJ2-1; TRBD1 matches at 7 bases. The germline V gene encodes CDR1 MDHEN and CDR2 SYDVKM. The ends lost 2 bases at V and 8 bases at J; junction bases unmatched: 3. The CDR3 length is 13 residues. The CDR3 DNA reads as TGTGCCAGCAGTTTAACGGGGACAGATGAGCAGTTCTTC. It encodes CASSLTGTDEQFF.

V is TRBV9 and J is TRBJ2-1, with TRBD2 identical over 7 bases. V lost 0 bases, J lost 7 bases, and 7 bases stayed unmatched. This CDR3 has 15 residues. Germline V gives CDR1 SGDLS, CDR2 YYNGEE. The CDR3 region is CASSVDGGSRNEQFF. CDR3 nucleotide sequence: TGTGCCAGCAGCGTAGACGGCGGGAGTAGGAATGAGCAGTTCTTC.

The rearrangement uses TRBV15 and TRBJ2-7; the match to TRBD1 covers 10 bases. The CDR3 totals 16 residues. Germline V gene lookup returns CDR1 LNHNV and CDR2 YYDKDF (reference sequence). J gave up 2 bases and V 0 bases, and 4 bases lay outside the gene matches. The CDR3 sequence is CATSRDRTGGTYEQYF. The CDR3 DNA is TGTGCCACCAGCAGAGATAGGACAGGGGGAACCTACGAGCAGTACTTC.